The present T cell receptor beta chain was sequenced within a study of blood T cell repertoires in COVID-19. Study-wide background: Sites across the United States, Italy and Spain contributed samples from acute and convalescent COVID-19. T cells, B-cell-depleted T cells, or PBMCs supplied cDNA or gDNA.

Original data processing: For nucleated cells, counts were estimated from reference gene primer amplification. Assay: immunoSEQ multiplex PCR; the TCRdb copy retains only in-frame clones and omits some. D and trimming come from the DNA, and the V and J calls and clone size come from that table. The sample lists 110,000 to 150,000 clones, 70% to 90% occurring once. V lost 4 bases and J lost 6; bases outside the gene matches: 10. Germline CDR1 SGHRS, CDR2 YFSETQ. The CDR3 extends over 15 amino acids. The sample was peripheral blood. The source of this sequence is an elderly woman with acute or convalescent COVID-19. This chain connects TRBV5-1 to TRBJ2-1; TRBD2 matches 7 bases. The CDR3 reads CASSGSGVMLNEQFF. The CDR3 coding sequence is TGCGCCAGCAGCGGGAGCGGGGTGATGCTCAATGAGCAGTTCTTC.